A single sample is the source of the 28 T cell receptor beta chains below, sequenced in a study of OX40 agonist ivuxolimab in advanced cancers. Assay: immunoSEQ multiplex PCR; the TCRdb copy retains only in-frame clones and omits some. Among more than 30,000 clones listed, 86% were seen once. Sequencing used CD4+ or CD8+ T cells sorted from blood, obtained in a trial of the OX40 agonist ivuxolimab. The receptors come from an adult with an advanced solid tumor such as melanoma, head and neck, liver or kidney cancer.

This clone was seen only a few times. The V call is TRBV7-9, the J call TRBJ1-4; D perhaps matches TRBD1 (6 bases). Germline CDR1 reads SEHNR; CDR2 reads FQNEAQ (reference sequence). The CDR3 has 19 amino acids. V lost 5 bases and J 10 bases, leaving 32 bases between the germline ends. Here the CDR3 DNA reads TGTGCCAGCAGCCCCCCACCTTCGGACAGAGGGAGGTGGGAGAGAAAACTGTTTTTT. Amino acid sequence: CASSPPPSDRGRWERKLFF. The variable domain in full, completed from reference TRBV7-9 and TRBJ1-4, reads DTGVSQNPRHKITKRGQNVTFRCDPISEHNRLYWYRQTLGQGPEFLTYFQNEAQLEKSRLLSDRFSAERPKGSFSTLEIQRTEQGDSAMYLCASSPPPSDRGRWERKLFFGSGTQLSVL.

This sequence joins TRBV21-1 and TRBJ2-7; the table names TRBD2, a call not compared with the DNA. TRBV21-1 is tagged as a pseudogene. This CDR3 region has 19 residues. The chain's CDR3 is CASSKAPGLGIWGSYEQYF. In DNA form, the CDR3 reads TGTGCCAGCAGCAAAGCGCCGGGACTAGGCATATGGGGCTCCTACGAGCAGTACTTC.

V usage is TRBV7-6 and J usage is TRBJ2-7, with 10 bases matching TRBD2. Germline-derived CDR1 and CDR2 are SGHVS and FNYEAQ. The V and J ends lost 5 bases and 2 bases, in that order; junction bases with no gene match: 6. The CDR3 is 15 residues long. CDR3 residues: CASSNDGLAAYEQYF. The CDR3 DNA reads TGTGCCAGCAGCAACGATGGACTAGCGGCCTACGAGCAGTACTTC.

The count of this clone is one. The chain couples TRBV4-3 to TRBJ2-7; D is undetermined. Trimming removed 0 bases at V and 2 bases at J, with 8 bases between. Germline loops: CDR1 LGHNA, CDR2 YSLEER. The CDR3 has 14 residues. CDR3 bases: TGCGCCAGCAGCCAAGATTCGGCGGCCTACGAGCAGTACTTC. It specifies CASSQDSAAYEQYF.

Only a few counts were recorded for this clone. This chain links TRBV7-2 with TRBJ1-1; possibly TRBD1 for D (6 bases). Trimming stripped 7 bases from V and 5 bases from J, with 17 bases between. The CDR3 totals 14 residues. The germline gives CDR1 SGHTA, CDR2 FQGNSA. The CDR3 loop is CASTLGGRETEAFF. CDR3 in DNA: TGTGCCAGCACCCTGGGGGGGCGGGAAACTGAAGCTTTCTTT.

The gene calls are TRBV15 and TRBJ2-7; D ambiguous. This CDR3 has 12 residues. The germline gives CDR1 LNHNV, CDR2 YYDKDF (reference sequence). V lost 4 bases, J lost 0 bases, and 4 bases lay in between. The CDR3 reads CATSTLSYEQYF. CDR3 coding DNA: TGTGCCACCAGCACCCTCTCCTACGAGCAGTACTTC.

The V and J genes are TRBV4-1 and TRBJ1-2; D perhaps matches TRBD1 (5 bases). The CDR3 spans 14 residues. The V and J ends lost 0 bases and 4 bases respectively, with 9 bases between them. Germline V CDR1 and CDR2: MGHRA, YSYEKL. The CDR3: CASSQDRGGYGYTF. CDR3 sequence (DNA): TGCGCCAGCAGCCAAGATCGGGGGGGCTATGGCTACACCTTC.

The V gene is TRBV27, the J gene TRBJ2-7; possible D gene TRBD2, 5 bases. Trimming left V 6 bases short and J 6 bases short, with 12 bases between. Germline CDR1 MNHEY, CDR2 SMNVEV (reference sequence). The CDR3 loop spans 12 amino acids. The CDR3: CASSPPAGEQYF. In DNA, the CDR3 is TGTGCCAGCAGCCCCCCGGCGGGCGAGCAGTACTTC.

The chain recombines TRBV28 with TRBJ2-5, with TRBD2 as a possible D gene (6 bases). Germline V gene sequence: CDR1 MDHEN, CDR2 SYDVKM. The CDR3 has 17 residues. Trimming left V 4 bases short and J 1 base short, with 19 bases between. The CDR3 sequence is CASSSRVWRGGQETQYF. CDR3 nucleotide sequence: TGTGCCAGCAGTTCCCGGGTCTGGAGGGGAGGCCAAGAGACCCAGTACTTC.

The V gene is TRBV16, the J gene TRBJ2-1; the D is unclear. V shed 0 bases and J shed 9 bases, with 6 bases lying between them. Germline CDR1 KGHSY, CDR2 FQNENV. This CDR3 is 12 amino acids long. This chain's CDR3 is CASSQSGSEQFF. Here the CDR3 DNA reads TGTGCCAGCAGCCAATCGGGCTCTGAGCAGTTCTTC.

This chain uses TRBV28 with TRBJ2-7; D is possibly TRBD1 (6 bases). Per germline, CDR1 MDHEN and CDR2 SYDVKM. The CDR3 consists of 12 residues. The V and J ends lost 5 bases and 6 bases respectively, with 11 bases between them. The CDR3: CASSRTALEQYF. The CDR3 region has the DNA TGTGCCAGCAGTCGGACAGCCCTCGAGCAGTACTTC. Full variable domain (remainder filled in from reference TRBV28 and TRBJ2-7): DVKVTQSSRYLVKRTGEKVFLECVQDMDHENMFWYRQDPGLGLRLIYFSYDVKMKEKGDIPEGYSVSREKKERFSLILESASTNQTSMYLCASSRTALEQYFGPGTRLTVT.

The chain couples TRBV27 to TRBJ1-1; TRBD1 might be the D (6 bases). Germline assignment: CDR1 MNHEY and CDR2 SMNVEV (reference sequence). The CDR3 has 14 amino acids. V dropped 4 bases and J dropped 1 base, with 10 bases sitting between them. The CDR3 here is CASSSGTTNTEAFF. The CDR3 region has the DNA TGTGCCAGCAGTTCCGGGACAACGAACACTGAAGCTTTCTTT.

In nucleotides, the CDR3 is TGTGCCAGCTCACCACCAGTTCAGGGGACGGCCGGGGAGCTGTTTTTT. It translates to CASSPPVQGTAGELFF. This chain connects TRBV18 to TRBJ2-2; a weak D match, TRBD1 (6 bases). CDR3 length equals 16 residues. The germline V gene has CDR1 KGHSH and CDR2 LQKENI. The V end lost 0 bases, the J end lost 6 bases, and 14 bases lay between the germline ends. Full variable domain (missing parts from reference TRBV18 and TRBJ2-2): NAGVMQNPRHLVRRRGQEARLRCSPMKGHSHVYWYRQLPEEGLKFMVYLQKENIIDESGMPKERFSAEFPKEGPSILRIQQVVRGDSAAYFCASSPPVQGTAGELFFGEGSRLTVL.

The gene calls are TRBV9 and TRBJ2-5; no clear D. This CDR3 is built from 14 residues. Trimming cost V 0 bases and J 5 bases, with 11 bases left between them. CDR1 is SGDLS and CDR2 is YYNGEE in the germline V gene. CDR3: CASSVAEYSETQYF. The CDR3 DNA reads as TGTGCCAGCAGCGTAGCGGAATATTCCGAGACCCAGTACTTC.

This chain links TRBV2 with TRBJ1-4, with D unclear. There are 15 residues in the CDR3. From germline, CDR1 is SNHLY and CDR2 FYNNEI. The CDR3 region is CGSSGVLGINEKLFF. The DNA of the CDR3 is TGTGGGTCCAGCGGGGTACTCGGGATTAATGAAAAACTGTTTTTT.

V and J are TRBV7-9 and TRBJ2-6, with 7 bases identical to TRBD1. V lost 1 base and J lost 3; bases outside the gene matches: 9. From germline, CDR1 is SEHNR and CDR2 FQNEAQ (reference sequence). The CDR3 runs 18 residues. CDR3 in DNA: TGTGCCAGCAGCTTAGGGGCCGGGACAGTGGTTGGGGCCAACGTCCTGACTTTC. Amino acids: CASSLGAGTVVGANVLTF.

This clone was seen more than once but under ten times. CDR3 in amino acids: CASNHGAGTISGELFF. CDR3 nucleotides: TGTGCCAGCAACCACGGGGCAGGGACTATTTCCGGGGAGCTGTTTTTT. The V and J genes are TRBV5-4 and TRBJ2-2; 7 nucleotides align to TRBD2. J lost 6 bases, V lost 6 bases, and 14 bases had no gene match. From germline, CDR1 is SGHNT and CDR2 YYREEE (reference sequence). The CDR3 contains 16 residues.

This clone is categorized as medium-sized (0.01 to 0.1%). One end of the junction does not line up with germline, which may come from a read error. The CDR3 bases are TGTGCCAGCAGCGCCGGGACTGATGATCCCTTTTTT. Translated: CASSAGTDDPFF. The V and J genes are TRBV9 and TRBJ1-1; maybe TRBD1 (5 bases). Germline V gene sequence: CDR1 SGDLS, CDR2 YYNGEE. The CDR3 contains 12 residues.

The chain is built from TRBV6-5 and TRBJ2-1; a weak D match, TRBD1 (6 bases). Trimming took off 6 bases at V and 4 bases at J, with 10 bases between the two ends. Germline V lookup: CDR1 MNHEY, CDR2 SVGAGI. The CDR3 runs to 13 residues. The CDR3 is CASSRGLYNEQFF. CDR3 DNA sequence: TGTGCCAGCAGCAGGGGTCTTTACAATGAGCAGTTCTTC.

This chain links TRBV28 with TRBJ2-7; D call uncertain. This CDR3 contains 14 residues. V lost 6 bases to trimming and J lost 2 bases, with 14 bases between them. Per the germline V gene, CDR1 is MDHEN and CDR2 is SYDVKM. The CDR3 DNA reads as TGTGCCAGCAGGCCCGTCCTAGGCACCTACGAGCAGTACTTC. Its protein product is CASRPVLGTYEQYF.

This clone was found a few times. The V call is TRBV4-1, the J call TRBJ2-7; D unresolved. CDR3 length: 13 amino acids. Germline V gene sequence: CDR1 MGHRA, CDR2 YSYEKL. With 4 bases removed from V and 3 bases from J, the gap between germline ends came to 10 bases. CDR3 nucleotide sequence: TGCGCCAGCAGCCCCAGAGAAAACTACGAGCAGTACTTC. It yields the protein CASSPRENYEQYF.

This clone was counted a single time. The V and J genes are TRBV5-1 and TRBJ2-5, with a weak D call TRBD2 (5 bases). Germline V gene lookup returns CDR1 SGHRS and CDR2 YFSETQ. This CDR3 is 13 amino acids long. V was cut by 10 bases and J by 5 bases, with 18 bases left in between. This CDR3 is CASRGVGQETQYF. In nucleotides, the CDR3 is TGCGCCTCCCGGGGTGTTGGCCAGGAGACCCAGTACTTC.

This clone has only a few counts. This chain joins TRBV6-4 and TRBJ2-2; perhaps D is TRBD1 or TRBD2 (6 bases each). Germline CDR1 and CDR2: MRHNA and SNTAGT. The V and J ends lost 6 bases and 7 bases respectively, with 18 bases between them. This CDR3 is built from 15 residues. CDR3 in DNA: TGTGCCAGCAGCCCGACAGGAGGGTCCCACGGGGAGCTGTTTTTT. This sequence encodes CASSPTGGSHGELFF.

This chain connects TRBV5-4 to TRBJ1-1, with D possibly matching TRBD1 (6 bases). This CDR3 has 13 residues. The V end was cut by 0 bases, the J end by 4 bases, with 7 bases between. Germline V gene data show CDR1 as SGHNT and CDR2 as YYREEE (reference sequence). The CDR3 is CASSLEGGTEAFF. Written as DNA, the CDR3 is TGTGCCAGCAGCTTGGAAGGGGGCACTGAAGCTTTCTTT.

This clone was found a few times. V gene TRBV7-2 combines with J gene TRBJ1-3; D unresolved. In germline, CDR1 is SGHTA, CDR2 FQGNSA. The CDR3 sequence is 15 residues long. V was shortened by 4 bases and J by 0 bases, with 10 bases between the two germline ends. Here the CDR3 reads CASSSTEHSGNTIYF. CDR3 coding DNA: TGTGCCAGCAGCTCGACCGAACACTCTGGAAACACCATATATTTT.

The rearrangement links TRBV5-4 to TRBJ2-5; TRBD1 matches at 8 bases. TRBJ2-7 explains the end of the DNA better; the J call may be wrong. Germline V gene sequence: CDR1 SGHNT, CDR2 YYREEE (reference sequence). The CDR3 length is 15 residues. CDR3: CASSLWTGPSYEQYF. The CDR3 nucleotides are TGTGCCAGCAGCTTGTGGACAGGGCCATCCTACGAGCAGTACTTC.

The chain uses TRBV6-5 and TRBJ2-1; 7 nucleotides match TRBD1. V was clipped by 2 bases and J by 6 bases; unmatched bases: 4. The CDR3 is 14 amino acids. CDR1 and CDR2 (germline): MNHEY, SVGAGI. The CDR3 DNA is TGTGCCAGCAGTTACCCAGGGGGTTTCAATGAGCAGTTCTTC. Protein sequence: CASSYPGGFNEQFF.

V is TRBV9 and J is TRBJ2-2; 9 bases are shared with TRBD2. Germline loops: CDR1 SGDLS, CDR2 YYNGEE. The CDR3 sequence is 16 residues long. V lost 3 bases and J lost 7; bases outside the gene matches: 10. The CDR3 region has the DNA TGTGCCAGCAGCGGGGTCCGAGCGGGAGGCTTCGGGGAGCTGTTTTTT. Encoded protein: CASSGVRAGGFGELFF.